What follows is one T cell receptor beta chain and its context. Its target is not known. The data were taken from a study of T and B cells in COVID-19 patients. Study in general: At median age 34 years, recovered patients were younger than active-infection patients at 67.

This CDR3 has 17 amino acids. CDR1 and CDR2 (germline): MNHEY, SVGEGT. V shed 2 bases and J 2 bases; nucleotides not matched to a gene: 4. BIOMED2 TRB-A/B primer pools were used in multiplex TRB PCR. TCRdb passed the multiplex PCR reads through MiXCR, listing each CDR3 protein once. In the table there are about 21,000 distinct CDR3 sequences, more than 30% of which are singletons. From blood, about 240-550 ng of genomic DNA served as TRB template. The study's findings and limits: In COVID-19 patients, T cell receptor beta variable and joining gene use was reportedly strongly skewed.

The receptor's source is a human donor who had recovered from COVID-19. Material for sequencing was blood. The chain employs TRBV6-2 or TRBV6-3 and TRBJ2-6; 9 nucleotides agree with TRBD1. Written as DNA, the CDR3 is TGTGCCAGCAGTTACGGGACAGGGACTGCTGGGGCCAACGTCCTGACTTTC. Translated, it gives CASSYGTGTAGANVLTF.